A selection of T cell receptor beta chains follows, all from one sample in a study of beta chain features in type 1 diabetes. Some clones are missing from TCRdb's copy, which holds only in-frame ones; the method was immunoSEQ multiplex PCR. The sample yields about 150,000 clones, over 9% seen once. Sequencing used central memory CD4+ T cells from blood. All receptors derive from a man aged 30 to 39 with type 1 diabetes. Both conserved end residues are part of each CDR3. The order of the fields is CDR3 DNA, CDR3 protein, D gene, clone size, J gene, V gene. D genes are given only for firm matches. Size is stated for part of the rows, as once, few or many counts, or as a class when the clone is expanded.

CDR3 DNA: TGTGCCAGCAGCCCGAACTACTATGAGCAGTTCTTC
CDR3 protein: CASSPNYYEQFF
D gene: .
clone size: few
J gene: TRBJ2-1
V gene: TRBV6-4

CDR3 DNA: TGCAGCGCGCCGGGAGTGGGCTCCGAGCAGTACTTC
CDR3 protein: CSAPGVGSEQYF
D gene: .
clone size: .
J gene: TRBJ2-7
V gene: TRBV29-1

CDR3 DNA: TGTGCCAGCAGCTTAGTTAGCGGGAGTTACAATGAGCAGTTCTTC
CDR3 protein: CASSLVSGSYNEQFF
D gene: TRBD2
clone size: .
J gene: TRBJ2-1
V gene: TRBV11-2

CDR3 DNA: TGTGCCAGCAGCCCTCCGGGACACCAACTCTATGGCTACACCTTC
CDR3 protein: CASSPPGHQLYGYTF
D gene: .
clone size: once
J gene: TRBJ1-2
V gene: TRBV7-2

CDR3 DNA: TGTGCCATCAACCGGGGAGGGTCCAATGAGCAGTTCTTC
CDR3 protein: CAINRGGSNEQFF
D gene: TRBD2
clone size: .
J gene: TRBJ2-1
V gene: TRBV10-3

CDR3 DNA: TGCGCCAGCAGCTTGGTCGGGACAGGGGTAGACGAGCAGTACTTC
CDR3 protein: CASSLVGTGVDEQYF
D gene: TRBD1
clone size: .
J gene: TRBJ2-7
V gene: TRBV5-1

CDR3 DNA: TGCGCCAGCAGCCCGTACCGACAGGGGCCGCCATCGGGGTCCTATGGCTACACCTTC
CDR3 protein: CASSPYRQGPPSGSYGYTF
D gene: TRBD1
clone size: few
J gene: TRBJ1-2
V gene: TRBV5-1

CDR3 DNA: TGTGCCAGCAGCTTGGATAGTGTAGGGGCCGGGGAGACCCAGTACTTC
CDR3 protein: CASSLDSVGAGETQYF
D gene: .
clone size: .
J gene: TRBJ2-5
V gene: TRBV5-4

CDR3 DNA: TGTGCCAGCAGCCCTCTAGCGGGAGACAACGGGGAGCTGTTTTTT
CDR3 protein: CASSPLAGDNGELFF
D gene: TRBD2
clone size: .
J gene: TRBJ2-2
V gene: TRBV11-2

CDR3 DNA: TGTGCCAGCAGCCTGGACAGGGGGGTCAATGAGCAGTTCTTC
CDR3 protein: CASSLDRGVNEQFF
D gene: TRBD1
clone size: few
J gene: TRBJ2-1
V gene: TRBV6-5

CDR3 DNA: TGTGCCAGTAGTATCCTAGCGGGAGGCAAAAACATTCAGTACTTC
CDR3 protein: CASSILAGGKNIQYF
D gene: TRBD2
clone size: few
J gene: TRBJ2-4
V gene: TRBV19

CDR3 DNA: TGTGCCAGCAGCTTAGGGACAGGGCCCTACGAGCAGTACTTC
CDR3 protein: CASSLGTGPYEQYF
D gene: TRBD1
clone size: .
J gene: TRBJ2-7
V gene: TRBV7-3

CDR3 DNA: TGCGCCAGCAGCCAAGATCTCGGCAGGGCGTGGGTCGACTATGGCTACACCTTC
CDR3 protein: CASSQDLGRAWVDYGYTF
D gene: .
clone size: few
J gene: TRBJ1-2
V gene: TRBV4-3

CDR3 DNA: TGCGCCAGCAGCTCCGAGAGGGACAGACAAGAGACCCAGTACTTC
CDR3 protein: CASSSERDRQETQYF
D gene: TRBD1
clone size: .
J gene: TRBJ2-5
V gene: TRBV5-1

CDR3 DNA: TGTGCCAGCAGCTATACTAGCGGGACAGATACGCAGTATTTT
CDR3 protein: CASSYTSGTDTQYF
D gene: TRBD2
clone size: .
J gene: TRBJ2-3
V gene: TRBV4-2

CDR3 DNA: TGTGCCAGCAGCTTTCATGATACGCAGTATTTT
CDR3 protein: CASSFHDTQYF
D gene: .
clone size: few
J gene: TRBJ2-3
V gene: TRBV7-2

CDR3 DNA: TGTGCCAGCGGCCTACTAGGGAGCAATCAGCCCCAGCATTTT
CDR3 protein: CASGLLGSNQPQHF
D gene: .
clone size: .
J gene: TRBJ1-5
V gene: TRBV5-6

CDR3 DNA: TGTGCCAGCTCACAGGGGGATACCCGATACAATGAGCAGTTCTTC
CDR3 protein: CASSQGDTRYNEQFF
D gene: .
clone size: few
J gene: TRBJ2-1
V gene: TRBV18

CDR3 DNA: TGCGCCAGCAAAGCTGTAGCCCAAGAGACCCAGTACTTC
CDR3 protein: CASKAVAQETQYF
D gene: .
clone size: .
J gene: TRBJ2-5
V gene: TRBV5-1

CDR3 DNA: TGTGCCAGCATTCGACAGGCCTACGTATTCTCTGGGGCCAACGTCCTGACTTTC
CDR3 protein: CASIRQAYVFSGANVLTF
D gene: .
clone size: .
J gene: TRBJ2-6
V gene: TRBV2

CDR3 DNA: TGTGCCAGCATCCTTCGCGCTCCCTGGGGCGGCTCCGAGCAGTACTTC
CDR3 protein: CASILRAPWGGSEQYF
D gene: .
clone size: few
J gene: TRBJ2-7
V gene: TRBV9

CDR3 DNA: TGTGCCACCAGCAGAGATAGCTATGGCTACACCTTC
CDR3 protein: CATSRDSYGYTF
D gene: .
clone size: .
J gene: TRBJ1-2
V gene: TRBV15

CDR3 DNA: TGTGCCAGCACCGACAAGACTAGTTATGAGACCCAGTACTTC
CDR3 protein: CASTDKTSYETQYF
D gene: .
clone size: few
J gene: TRBJ2-5
V gene: TRBV5-4

CDR3 DNA: TGTGCCAGCAGTTACTCGGGCCAGCACACTGAAGCTTTCTTT
CDR3 protein: CASSYSGQHTEAFF
D gene: .
clone size: .
J gene: TRBJ1-1
V gene: TRBV6-7